This T cell receptor (beta chain) emerged from a study of vaccination effects on CD4 cells after COVID-19. A remark on this clone: Its target is not known.

Sequenced by immunoSEQ multiplex PCR; TCRdb stores in-frame clones only, minus some. The sample includes 20,000 to 30,000 clones, 71% seen only once; the top ten take around 13%. Antigen-specific CD4+ T cells were first expanded with viral peptide pools by the ViraFEST assay and only then sequenced. Following 10 days of culture, CD4+ T cells were isolated. Recipients of the vaccine had no prior SARS-CoV-2 infection and negative nucleocapsid antibodies. Trimming removed 8 bases at V and 4 bases at J, with 6 bases between. CDR3 size: 11 residues. CDR1 and CDR2 (germline): LNHDA, SQIVND (reference sequence).

The source of this sequence is a human donor who received a COVID-19 vaccine. Sequencing was performed on CD4+ T cells from PBMCs cultured with HCoV-OC43 spike peptides, taken before COVID-19 vaccination. Subset meaning: HCoV-OC43 spike overlapping peptide pool stimulation. V gene TRBV19 combines with J gene TRBJ2-1; D is unclear. DNA of the CDR3: TGTGCCAGTGGGTATTACAATGAGCAGTTCTTC. The encoded protein is CASGYYNEQFF.